This entry features one T cell receptor (beta chain) sequence. Using unique molecular identifiers, the investigators prepared the TCRbeta library. TCRdb reanalysed the PCR reads using MiXCR and keeps one entry per CDR3 protein. The sample holds some 520,000 distinct CDR3 sequences, about 30% seen once. The data were taken from a study of T-cell reconstitution after alpha-beta-depleted transplantation in children. The V end lost 4 bases, the J end lost 0 bases, and 16 bases lay between the germline ends. Germline assignment: CDR1 SQVTM and CDR2 ANQGSEA. There are 15 residues in the CDR3. This TCR was recovered from a human donor who donated a stem cell graft to a child with aplastic anemia. The sequences come from PBMCs from the stem cell graft donor, collected from the stem cell graft. The chain is built from TRBV29-1 and TRBJ2-7, with D possibly TRBD1 on 6 matching bases. The CDR3 region is CSVVRGTKYSYEQYV. The CDR3 DNA reads as TGCAGCGTTGTGAGGGGGACGAAATACTCCTACGAGCAGTACGTC.